These 3 T cell receptor beta chains share one sample of origin, sequenced in a study of T cells after yellow fever vaccination. In TCRdb, the 5' RACE reads were re-called with MiXCR into one record per CDR3 protein. The repertoire holds around 590,000 distinct CDR3 sequences, with about 12% as singletons. Sequenced here: PBMCs, sampled on the day of the yellow fever booster vaccination. These receptors were collected from a man younger than 45 who received the YFV17D yellow fever vaccine.

This chain uses TRBV25-1 with TRBJ1-3; perhaps TRBD1 as D (6 bases). Trimming removed 4 bases from V and 3 bases from J, with 13 bases in between. The CDR3 runs to 15 residues. Germline CDR1 and CDR2: MGHDK and SYGVNS. CDR3 DNA sequence: TGTGCCAGCAGTGGGGGGGACATAATTGGAAACACCATATATTTT. Amino acid sequence: CASSGGDIIGNTIYF.

This clonotype was seen a handful of times. CDR3 nucleotide sequence: TGTGCCAGCAGACGCCGACAGGGCTTAGACAATCAGCCCCAGCATTTT. It specifies CASRRRQGLDNQPQHF. This sequence joins TRBV6-2 or TRBV6-3 and TRBJ1-5; 7 positions match TRBD1. The CDR3 spans 16 residues. The trim removed 6 bases at V and 3 bases at J, leaving 11 bases unmatched. CDR1 is MNHEY and CDR2 is SVGEGT in the germline V gene.

This clonotype was observed at least ten times. The chain is built from TRBV18 and TRBJ1-2; 9 bases match TRBD1. With V trimmed by 3 bases and J by 4 bases, 0 bases remained unmatched. The CDR3 is made up of 13 amino acids. Germline CDR1 KGHSH, CDR2 LQKENI. CDR3 region: CASSPTGGYGYTF. The DNA of the CDR3 is TGTGCCAGCTCACCGACAGGGGGCTATGGCTACACCTTC.